This TCR beta chain was sequenced in a study of blood T cell repertoires in COVID-19. Across the study: Italy, Spain and the United States were the sources of the convalescent and acute COVID-19 samples. In each case, the material was cDNA or gDNA derived from T cells, B-cell-depleted T cells, or PBMCs.

Germline V CDR1 and CDR2: GTSNPN, SVGIG (reference sequence). The CDR3 sequence is 14 residues long. V lost 3 bases to trimming and J lost 2 bases; unmatched junction nucleotides: 5. As originally analysed: Reference gene primer amplification in the assay estimated nucleated cell counts. Sequencing used immunoSEQ multiplex PCR; TCRdb keeps in-frame clones, though not all of them. That table furnishes V, J and clone size, whereas the DNA furnished D and trimming. The table lists fewer than 150,000 clones, about 87% of them singletons, with 25% to 30% in the top ten. This sequence joins TRBV30 and TRBJ2-3; TRBD2 matches at 7 bases. The TCR was taken from a woman aged 70-85 years with acute or convalescent COVID-19. Sequenced material: peripheral blood. This chain's CDR3 is CAWSAAGFTDTQYF. DNA for the CDR3: TGTGCCTGGAGCGCAGCGGGGTTCACAGATACGCAGTATTTT. Filled out from reference TRBV30 and TRBJ2-3, the complete variable domain reads SQTIHQWPATLVQPVGSPLSLECTVEGTSNPNLYWYRQAAGRGLQLLFYSVGIGQISSEVPQNLSASRPQDRQFILSSKKLLLSDSGFYLCAWSAAGFTDTQYFGPGTRLTVL.